The T cell receptor beta chain under discussion was sequenced for a study of T cells after yellow fever vaccination. About the study: Each low-cell-number fraction was prepared by means of SMART-Seq v4 Ultra Low Input.

A word on this clonotype: Its target is not known.

Study-wide results and limits: Overlap between CD4 and CD8 compartments was detected for a small share of clonotypes. Subsequent booster samples again held most clones from primary vaccination (96% CD4, approximately 85% CD8).

Conversion of TCR transcripts into cDNA relied on 5'RACE template switching, which added a universal primer site and UMIs. From the 5' RACE reads, TCRdb called clonotypes with MiXCR, one entry per CDR3 protein. The sample holds around 530,000 distinct CDR3 sequences; approximately 16% are singletons and the top ten take 15% to 20%. CDR1 is MGHRA, CDR2 YSYEKL, per germline. CDR3 length equals 16 residues. V shed 2 bases, J shed 5 bases, and the junction held 7 bases outside the gene matches. The chain is built from TRBV4-1 and TRBJ2-1; 9 bases agree with TRBD1. The clonotype originates from a man younger than 35 who received the YFV17D yellow fever vaccine. The sample consisted of PBMCs, taken 4 to 6 days after the first yellow fever vaccination. CDR3 sequence: CASSQPGTGKDNEQFF. The CDR3 coding sequence is TGCGCCAGCAGCCAACCCGGGACAGGGAAAGACAATGAGCAGTTCTTC.